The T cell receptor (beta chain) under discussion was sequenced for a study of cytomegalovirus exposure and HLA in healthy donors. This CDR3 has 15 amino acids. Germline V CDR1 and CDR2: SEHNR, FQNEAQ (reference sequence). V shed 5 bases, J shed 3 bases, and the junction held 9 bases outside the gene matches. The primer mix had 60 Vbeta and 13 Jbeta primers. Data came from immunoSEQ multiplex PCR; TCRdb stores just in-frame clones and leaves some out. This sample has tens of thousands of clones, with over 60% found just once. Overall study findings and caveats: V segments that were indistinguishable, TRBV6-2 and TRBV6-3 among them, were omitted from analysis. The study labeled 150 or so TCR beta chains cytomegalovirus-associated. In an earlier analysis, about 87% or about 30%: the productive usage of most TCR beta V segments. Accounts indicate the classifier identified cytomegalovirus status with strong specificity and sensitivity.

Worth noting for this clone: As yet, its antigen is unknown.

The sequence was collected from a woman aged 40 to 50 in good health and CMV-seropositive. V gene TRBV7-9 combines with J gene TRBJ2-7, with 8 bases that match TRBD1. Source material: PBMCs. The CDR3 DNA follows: TGTGCCAGCAGCCGTGACAGGGGCGCCTTCTACGAGCAGTACTTC. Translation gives CASSRDRGAFYEQYF. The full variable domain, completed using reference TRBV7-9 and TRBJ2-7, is DTGVSQNPRHKITKRGQNVTFRCDPISEHNRLYWYRQTLGQGPEFLTYFQNEAQLEKSRLLSDRFSAERPKGSFSTLEIQRTEQGDSAMYLCASSRDRGAFYEQYFGPGTRLTVT.